This T cell receptor beta chain was sequenced during a study of cytomegalovirus exposure and HLA in healthy donors. V lost 1 base to trimming and J lost 0 bases, with 9 bases between them. Germline V gene sequence: CDR1 MNHNS, CDR2 SASEGT. CDR3 size: 15 residues. This clone was found a few times. Primers for the PCR totalled 60 Vbeta and 13 Jbeta. The protocol was immunoSEQ multiplex PCR, while the TCRdb copy is restricted to in-frame clones and leaves out a portion. There are about 69,000 clones in the sample; approximately 80% occur only once, and over 2.5% lies in the top ten. Sequencing input: PBMCs. The J gene is TRBJ1-2, the V gene TRBV6-1, with a tentative D call TRBD1 (5 bases). The clonotype originates from a man aged 18 to 30 in good health and CMV-seronegative. CDR3 DNA: TGTGCCAGCAGTGAAGAGGCAGGGACTAACTATGGCTACACCTTC. Translated: CASSEEAGTNYGYTF.